These T cell receptor beta chains were read from a single sample in a study of HIV-infected children after antiretroviral therapy interruption. TCRdb reanalysed the 3' RACE reads using MiXCR and keeps one entry per CDR3 protein. The sample lists about 7,000 distinct CDR3 sequences; roughly 15% were seen once. Sequencing was performed on CD45RO+ CD8+ T cells from PBMCs, pooled from several time points, taken from a donor given antiretroviral therapy, either interrupted or continuous. All receptors come from a pool of human donors with HIV. The CDR3 runs from the conserved cysteine through the conserved F or W. Fields, in order: clone size, D gene, V gene, J gene, CDR3 DNA, CDR3 protein. D genes are given only for firm matches. Size tells how often a clone was seen (once, few, many) or the class of an expanded clone, and some rows leave it out.

>-|TRBD1|TRBV28|TRBJ2-7
TGTGCCAGCACGCGACAGGGGAGCCACTACGAGCAGTACTTC
CASTRQGSHYEQYF
>many|-|TRBV5-1|TRBJ2-3
TGCGCCAGCAGACAGACTCGGGACTTGATGGCAGATACGCAGTATTTT
CASRQTRDLMADTQYF
>medium-sized|-|TRBV12-3/TRBV12-4|TRBJ2-7
TGTGCCAGCAGCCAGACAGGGGGCCTGGCTAGCGGGAGAGCGGGCGAGCAGTACTTC
CASSQTGGLASGRAGEQYF
>few|TRBD2|TRBV12-3/TRBV12-4|TRBJ2-7
TGTGCCAGCACCCCGGGACTAGCGGGAGCGCGAGAGCAGTACTTC
CASTPGLAGAREQYF
>medium-sized|TRBD2|TRBV7-2|TRBJ2-1
TGTGCCAGCAGAATAGGGGGTAGCGGGATCTACAATGAGCAGTTCTTC
CASRIGGSGIYNEQFF
>-|-|TRBV5-1|TRBJ1-1
TGCGCCAGCAGCTGGACAGATAACACTGAAGCTTCTTTCTTT
CASSWTDNTEASFF
>medium-sized|-|TRBV12-3/TRBV12-4|TRBJ2-7
TGTGCCAGCAGTTTAGGGGCAGGGCGAATGTACGAGCAGTACTTC
CASSLGAGRMYEQYF
>large|-|TRBV7-9|TRBJ2-7
TGTGCCAGCAGCTTAGTGAAGGGAACCTACGAGCAGTACTTC
CASSLVKGTYEQYF
>-|-|TRBV29-1|TRBJ2-3
TGCAGCGTTGCCGGGAAGGCCACGGATACGCAGTATTTT
CSVAGKATDTQYF
>many|-|TRBV5-1|TRBJ2-7
TGCGCCAGCAGCTTTAGCGGATACGAGCAGTACTTC
CASSFSGYEQYF
>many|-|TRBV12-3/TRBV12-4|TRBJ2-4
TGTGCCAGCAGCTACAGGGGGGGGAACATTCAGTACTTC
CASSYRGGNIQYF
>many|-|TRBV29-1|TRBJ2-7
TGCAGCGTTATTGGACGGAACTCCTACGAGCAGTACTTC
CSVIGRNSYEQYF
>many|TRBD1|TRBV15|TRBJ1-1
TGTGCCACCAGCATGGAGGACAGGATACACACTGAAGCTTTCTTT
CATSMEDRIHTEAFF
>many|-|TRBV23-1|TRBJ1-2
TGCGCCAGCAGTCTGTCCAACAGCAAATACTATGGCTACACCTTC
CASSLSNSKYYGYTF
>many|-|TRBV6-5|TRBJ1-2
TGTGCCAGCGGGGGGGCCCGTGGCTACACCTTC
CASGGARGYTF